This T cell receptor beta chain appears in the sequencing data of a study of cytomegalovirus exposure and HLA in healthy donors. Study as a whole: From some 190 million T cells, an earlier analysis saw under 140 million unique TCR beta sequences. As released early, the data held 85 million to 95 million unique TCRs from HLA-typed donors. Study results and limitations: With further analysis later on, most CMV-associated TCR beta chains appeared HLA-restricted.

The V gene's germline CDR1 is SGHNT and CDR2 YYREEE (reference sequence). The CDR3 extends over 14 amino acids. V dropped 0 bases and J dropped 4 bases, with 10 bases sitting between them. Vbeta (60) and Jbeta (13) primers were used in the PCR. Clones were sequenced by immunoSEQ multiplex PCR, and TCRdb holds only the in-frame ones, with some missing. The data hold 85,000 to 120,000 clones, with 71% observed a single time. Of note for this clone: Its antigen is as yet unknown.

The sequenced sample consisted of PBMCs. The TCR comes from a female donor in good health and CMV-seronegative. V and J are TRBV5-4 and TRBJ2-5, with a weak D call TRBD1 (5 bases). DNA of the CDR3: TGTGCCAGCAGCTTGGATTCAGGGCGAGAGACCCAGTACTTC. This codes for CASSLDSGRETQYF.